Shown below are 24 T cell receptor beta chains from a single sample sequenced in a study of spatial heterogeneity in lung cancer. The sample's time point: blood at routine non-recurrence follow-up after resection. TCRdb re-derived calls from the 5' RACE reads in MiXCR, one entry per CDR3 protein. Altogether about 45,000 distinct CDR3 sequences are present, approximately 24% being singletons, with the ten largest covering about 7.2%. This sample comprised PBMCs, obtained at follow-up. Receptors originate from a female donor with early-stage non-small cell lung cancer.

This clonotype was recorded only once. The CDR3 region is CASSPQGRGGEQYF. The CDR3 DNA is TGTGCCAGCTCACCACAGGGCCGGGGCGGCGAGCAGTACTTC. The rearrangement joins TRBV18 to TRBJ2-7; D may be TRBD1 or TRBD2 (5 bases each). Trimming removed 1 base from V and 6 bases from J, with 13 bases in between. CDR3 length equals 14 residues. The V gene's germline CDR1 is KGHSH and CDR2 LQKENI.

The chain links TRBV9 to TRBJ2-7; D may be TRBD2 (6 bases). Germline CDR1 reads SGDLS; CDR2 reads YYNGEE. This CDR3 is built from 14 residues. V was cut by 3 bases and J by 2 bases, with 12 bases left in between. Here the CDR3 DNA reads TGTGCCAGCAGCGGATTCGGGACTGCCTACGAGCAGTACTTC. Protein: CASSGFGTAYEQYF.

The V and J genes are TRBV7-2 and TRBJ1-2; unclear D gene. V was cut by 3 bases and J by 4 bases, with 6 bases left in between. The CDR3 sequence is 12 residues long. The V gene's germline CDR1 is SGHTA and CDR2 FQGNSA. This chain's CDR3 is CASSFSSYGYTF. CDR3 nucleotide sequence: TGTGCCAGCAGCTTTTCAAGCTATGGCTACACCTTC.

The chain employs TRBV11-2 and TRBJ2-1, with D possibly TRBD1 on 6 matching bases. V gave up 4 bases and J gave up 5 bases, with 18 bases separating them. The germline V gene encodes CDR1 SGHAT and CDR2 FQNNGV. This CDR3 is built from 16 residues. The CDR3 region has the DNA TGTGCCAGCAGCTGGGTCAGGGGTCCTGGACACAATGAGCAGTTCTTC. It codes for CASSWVRGPGHNEQFF.

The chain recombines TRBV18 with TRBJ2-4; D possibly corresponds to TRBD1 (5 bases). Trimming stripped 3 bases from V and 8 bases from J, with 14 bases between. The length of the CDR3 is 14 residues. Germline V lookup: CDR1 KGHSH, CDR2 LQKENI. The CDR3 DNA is TGTGCCAGCTCACCCGACAGTGCTAGTGACATTCAGTACTTC. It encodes CASSPDSASDIQYF.

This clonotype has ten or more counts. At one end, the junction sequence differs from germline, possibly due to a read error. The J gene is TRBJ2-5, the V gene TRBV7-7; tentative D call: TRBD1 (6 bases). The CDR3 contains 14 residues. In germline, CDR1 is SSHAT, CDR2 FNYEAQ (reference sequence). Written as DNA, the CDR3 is TGTGCTAGCAGCCCCAGGGGTACCCCAGAGACCCAGTACTTC. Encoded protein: CASSPRGTPETQYF.

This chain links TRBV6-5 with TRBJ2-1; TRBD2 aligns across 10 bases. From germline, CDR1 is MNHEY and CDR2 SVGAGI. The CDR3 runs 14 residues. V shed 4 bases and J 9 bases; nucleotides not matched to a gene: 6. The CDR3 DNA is TGTGCCAGCAGTTTAACTAGCGGGGTCTCTGAGCAGTTCTTC. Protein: CASSLTSGVSEQFF.

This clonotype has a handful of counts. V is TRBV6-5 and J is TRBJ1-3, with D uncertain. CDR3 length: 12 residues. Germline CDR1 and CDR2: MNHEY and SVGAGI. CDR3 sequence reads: CATASSGNTIYF. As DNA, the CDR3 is TGTGCGACCGCGAGCTCTGGAAACACCATATATTTT.

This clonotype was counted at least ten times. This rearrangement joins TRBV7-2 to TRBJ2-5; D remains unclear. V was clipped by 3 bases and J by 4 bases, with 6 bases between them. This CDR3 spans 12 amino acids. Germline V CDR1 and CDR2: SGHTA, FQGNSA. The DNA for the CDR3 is TGTGCCAGCAGCTTGTCGCGAGAGACCCAGTACTTC. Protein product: CASSLSRETQYF.

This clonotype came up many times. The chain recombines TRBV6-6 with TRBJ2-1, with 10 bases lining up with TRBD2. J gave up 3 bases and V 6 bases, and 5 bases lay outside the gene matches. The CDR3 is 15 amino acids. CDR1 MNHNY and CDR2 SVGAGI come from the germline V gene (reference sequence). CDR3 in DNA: TGTGCCAGCAGGTACGGACTAGCGGACTACAATGAGCAGTTCTTC. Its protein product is CASRYGLADYNEQFF.

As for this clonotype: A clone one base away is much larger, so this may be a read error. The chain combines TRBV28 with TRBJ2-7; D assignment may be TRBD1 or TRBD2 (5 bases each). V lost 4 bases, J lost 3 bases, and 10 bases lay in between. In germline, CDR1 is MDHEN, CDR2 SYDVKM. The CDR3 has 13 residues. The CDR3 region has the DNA TGTGCCAGCAGTTCGGGACGGAACTACGAGCAGTACGTC. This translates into CASSSGRNYEQYV.

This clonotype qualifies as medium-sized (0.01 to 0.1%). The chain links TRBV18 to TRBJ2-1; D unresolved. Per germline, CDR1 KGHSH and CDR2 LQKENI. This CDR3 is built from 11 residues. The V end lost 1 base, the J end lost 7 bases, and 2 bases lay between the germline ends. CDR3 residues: CASSPRNEQFF. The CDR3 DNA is TGTGCCAGCTCACCACGGAATGAGCAGTTCTTC.

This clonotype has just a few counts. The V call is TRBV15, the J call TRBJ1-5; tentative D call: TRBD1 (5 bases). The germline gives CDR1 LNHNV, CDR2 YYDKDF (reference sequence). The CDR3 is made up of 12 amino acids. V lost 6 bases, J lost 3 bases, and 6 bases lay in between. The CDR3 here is CATRGANQPQHF. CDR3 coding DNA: TGTGCCACCAGAGGGGCCAATCAGCCCCAGCATTTT.

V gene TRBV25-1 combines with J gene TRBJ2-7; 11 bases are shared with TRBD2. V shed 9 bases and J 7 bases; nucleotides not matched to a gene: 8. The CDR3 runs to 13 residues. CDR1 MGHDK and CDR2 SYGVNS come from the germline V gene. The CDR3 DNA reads TGTGCCAGTCGTAGCGGGAGGGCCGGGGAGCAGTACTTC. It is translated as CASRSGRAGEQYF.

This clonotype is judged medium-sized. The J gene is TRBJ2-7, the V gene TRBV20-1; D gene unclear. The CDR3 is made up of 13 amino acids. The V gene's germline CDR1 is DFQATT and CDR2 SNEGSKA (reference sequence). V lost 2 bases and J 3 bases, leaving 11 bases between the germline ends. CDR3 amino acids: CSARPYSSYEQYF. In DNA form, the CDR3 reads TGCAGTGCTAGACCCTACAGTAGCTACGAGCAGTACTTC.

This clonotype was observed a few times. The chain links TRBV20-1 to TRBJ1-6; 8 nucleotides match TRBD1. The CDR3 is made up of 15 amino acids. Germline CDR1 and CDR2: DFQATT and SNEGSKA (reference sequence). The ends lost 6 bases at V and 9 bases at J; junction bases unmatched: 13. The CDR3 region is CSAPTGAGGISPLHF. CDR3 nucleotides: TGCAGTGCCCCTACCGGGGCAGGGGGCATTTCACCCCTCCACTTT.

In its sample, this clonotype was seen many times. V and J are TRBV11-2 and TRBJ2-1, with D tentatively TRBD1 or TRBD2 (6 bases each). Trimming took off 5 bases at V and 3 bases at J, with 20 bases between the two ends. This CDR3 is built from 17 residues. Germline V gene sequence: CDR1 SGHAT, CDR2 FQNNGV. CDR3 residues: CASSPIGGRIFYNEQFF. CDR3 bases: TGTGCCAGCAGCCCTATAGGGGGGCGAATTTTCTACAATGAGCAGTTCTTC.

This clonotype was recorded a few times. CDR3 amino acids: CASSSGQPGNTIYF. In nucleotides, the CDR3 is TGTGCCAGCAGCTCGGGACAGCCTGGAAACACCATATATTTT. The V call is TRBV7-2, the J call TRBJ1-3; 7 bases align to TRBD1. Germline-derived CDR1 and CDR2 are SGHTA and FQGNSA. The CDR3 sequence is 14 residues long. The V gene end was trimmed by 4 bases and the J gene end by 2 bases; junction bases not matched to a gene: 2. Supplemented by reference TRBV7-2 and TRBJ1-3, the full variable domain reads GAGVSQSPSNKVTEKGKDVELRCDPISGHTALYWYRQSLGQGLEFLIYFQGNSAPDKSGLPSDRFSAERTGGSVSTLTIQRTQQEDSAVYLCASSSGQPGNTIYFGEGSWLTVV.

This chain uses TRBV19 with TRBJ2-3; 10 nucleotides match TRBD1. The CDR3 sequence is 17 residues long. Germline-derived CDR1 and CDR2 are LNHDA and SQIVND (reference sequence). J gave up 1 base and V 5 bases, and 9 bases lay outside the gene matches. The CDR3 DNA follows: TGTGCCAGTAGTGTCGCCGGGACAGGGGTCCGCACAGATACGCAGTATTTT. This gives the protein CASSVAGTGVRTDTQYF.

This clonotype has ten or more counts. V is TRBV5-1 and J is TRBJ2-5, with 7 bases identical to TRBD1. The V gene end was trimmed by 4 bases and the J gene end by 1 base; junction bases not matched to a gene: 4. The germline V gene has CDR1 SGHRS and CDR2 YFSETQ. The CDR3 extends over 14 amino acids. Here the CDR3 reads CASSVQGSQETQYF. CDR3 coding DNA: TGCGCCAGCAGCGTACAGGGGTCCCAAGAGACCCAGTACTTC. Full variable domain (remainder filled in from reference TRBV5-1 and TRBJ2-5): KAGVTQTPRYLIKTRGQQVTLSCSPISGHRSVSWYQQTPGQGLQFLFEYFSETQRNKGNFPGRFSGRQFSNSRSEMNVSTLELGDSALYLCASSVQGSQETQYFGPGTRLLVL.

The CDR3 sequence: CSAGRDGRSYEQYF. CDR3 DNA: TGCAGTGCTGGGCGAGACGGCAGGTCCTACGAGCAGTACTTC. This chain uses TRBV20-1 with TRBJ2-7; D call uncertain. V was shortened by 5 bases and J by 1 base, with 15 bases between the two germline ends. The germline V gene has CDR1 DFQATT and CDR2 SNEGSKA (reference sequence). This CDR3 has 14 amino acids.

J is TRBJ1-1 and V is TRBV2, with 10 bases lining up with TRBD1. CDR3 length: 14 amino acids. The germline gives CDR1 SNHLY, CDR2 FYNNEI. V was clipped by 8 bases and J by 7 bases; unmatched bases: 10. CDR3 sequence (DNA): TGTGCCAGCCTTCCTCGACAGGGGGCGAATGAAGCTTTCTTT. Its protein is CASLPRQGANEAFF.

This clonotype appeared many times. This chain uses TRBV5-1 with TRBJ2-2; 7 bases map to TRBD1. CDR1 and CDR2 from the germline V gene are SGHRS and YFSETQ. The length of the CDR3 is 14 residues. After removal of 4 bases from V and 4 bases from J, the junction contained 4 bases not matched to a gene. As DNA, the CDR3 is TGCGCCAGCAGCACCGGACAGGCCACCGGGGAGCTGTTTTTT. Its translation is CASSTGQATGELFF.

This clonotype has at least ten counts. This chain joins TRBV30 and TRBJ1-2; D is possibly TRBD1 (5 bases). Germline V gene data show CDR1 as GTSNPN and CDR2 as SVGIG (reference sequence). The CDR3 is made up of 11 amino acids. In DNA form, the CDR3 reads TGTGGAGAGGAGGGGAACTATGGCTACACCTTC. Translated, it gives CGEEGNYGYTF.